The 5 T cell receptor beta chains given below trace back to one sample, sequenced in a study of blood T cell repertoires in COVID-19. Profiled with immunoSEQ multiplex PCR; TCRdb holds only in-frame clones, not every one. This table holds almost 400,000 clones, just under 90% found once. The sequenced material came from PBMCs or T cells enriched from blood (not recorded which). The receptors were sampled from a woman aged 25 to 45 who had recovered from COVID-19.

The CDR3 region has the DNA TGTGCCAGCAGTGTTTTGGCAAAAGAGACCCAGTACTTC. The encoded protein is CASSVLAKETQYF. The chain employs TRBV2 and TRBJ2-5; D is undetermined. The germline V and J ends were trimmed by 4 bases and 3 bases, with 9 bases remaining between them. The CDR3 runs 13 residues. From germline, CDR1 is SNHLY and CDR2 FYNNEI.

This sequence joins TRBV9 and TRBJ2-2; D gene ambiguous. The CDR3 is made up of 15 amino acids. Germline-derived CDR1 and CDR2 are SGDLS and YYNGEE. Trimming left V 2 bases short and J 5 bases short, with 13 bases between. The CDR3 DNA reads TGTGCCAGCAGCGTCACTGGGCCTTCGACCGGGGAGCTGTTTTTT. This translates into CASSVTGPSTGELFF.

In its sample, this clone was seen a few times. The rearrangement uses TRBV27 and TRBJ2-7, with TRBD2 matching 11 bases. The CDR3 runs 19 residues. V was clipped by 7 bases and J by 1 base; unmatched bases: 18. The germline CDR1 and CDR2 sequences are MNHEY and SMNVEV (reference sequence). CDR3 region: CASTLRGTVTSGRSYEQYF. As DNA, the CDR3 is TGTGCCAGCACTCTCAGGGGGACAGTAACTAGCGGGAGATCCTACGAGCAGTACTTC.

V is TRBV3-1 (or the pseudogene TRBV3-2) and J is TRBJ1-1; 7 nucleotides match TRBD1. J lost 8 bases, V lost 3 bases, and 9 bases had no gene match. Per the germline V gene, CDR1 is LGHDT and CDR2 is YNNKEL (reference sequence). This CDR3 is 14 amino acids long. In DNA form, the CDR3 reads TGTGCCAGCAGCCAGGGCAGGGGGTTCGAGGAAGCTTTCTTT. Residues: CASSQGRGFEEAFF.

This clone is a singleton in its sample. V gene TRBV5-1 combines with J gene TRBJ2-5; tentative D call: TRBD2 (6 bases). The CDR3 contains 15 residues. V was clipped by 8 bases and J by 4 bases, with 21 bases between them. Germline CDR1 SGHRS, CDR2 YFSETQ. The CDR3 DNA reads TGCGCCAGTTGGCCCGCGGGGTCGACCCTAGAGACCCAGTACTTC. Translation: CASWPAGSTLETQYF.